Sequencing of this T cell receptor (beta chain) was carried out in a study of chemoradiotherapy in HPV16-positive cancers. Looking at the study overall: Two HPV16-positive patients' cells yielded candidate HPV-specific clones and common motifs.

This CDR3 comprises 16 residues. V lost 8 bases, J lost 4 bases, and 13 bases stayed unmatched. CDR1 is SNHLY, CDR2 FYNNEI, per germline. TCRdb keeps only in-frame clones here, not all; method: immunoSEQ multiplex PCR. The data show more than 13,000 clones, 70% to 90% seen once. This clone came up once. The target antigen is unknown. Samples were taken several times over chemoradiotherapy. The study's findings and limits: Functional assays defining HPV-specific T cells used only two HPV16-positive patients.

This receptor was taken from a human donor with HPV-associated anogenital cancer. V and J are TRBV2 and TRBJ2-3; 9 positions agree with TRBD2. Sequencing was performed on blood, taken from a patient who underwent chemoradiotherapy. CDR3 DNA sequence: TGTGCCAGCGGTACAGGACTAGCGAGTTTATCAGATACGCAGTATTTT. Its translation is CASGTGLASLSDTQYF.